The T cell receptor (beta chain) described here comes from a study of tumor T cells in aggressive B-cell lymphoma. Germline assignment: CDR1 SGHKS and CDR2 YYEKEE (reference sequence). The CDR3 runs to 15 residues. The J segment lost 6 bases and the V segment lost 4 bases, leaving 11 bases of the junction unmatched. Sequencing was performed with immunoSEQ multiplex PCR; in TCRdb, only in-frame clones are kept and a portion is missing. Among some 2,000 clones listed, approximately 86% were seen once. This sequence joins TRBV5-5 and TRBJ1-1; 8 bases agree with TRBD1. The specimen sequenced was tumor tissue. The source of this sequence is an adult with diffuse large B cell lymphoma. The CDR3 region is CASSLQGGTRSEAFF. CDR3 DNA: TGTGCCAGCAGCCTACAGGGGGGGACGCGGTCTGAAGCTTTCTTT.